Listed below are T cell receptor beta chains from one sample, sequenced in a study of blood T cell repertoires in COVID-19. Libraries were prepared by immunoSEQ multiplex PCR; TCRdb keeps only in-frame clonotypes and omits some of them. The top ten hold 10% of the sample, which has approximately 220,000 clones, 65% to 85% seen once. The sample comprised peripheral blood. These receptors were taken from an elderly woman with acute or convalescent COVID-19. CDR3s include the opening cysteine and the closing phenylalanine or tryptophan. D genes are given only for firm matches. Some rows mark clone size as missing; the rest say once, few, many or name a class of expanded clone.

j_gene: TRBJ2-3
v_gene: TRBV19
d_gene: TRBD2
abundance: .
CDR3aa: CASSAGLAGVNTDTQYF
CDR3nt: TGTGCCAGTAGTGCCGGACTAGCGGGAGTTAACACAGATACGCAGTATTTT

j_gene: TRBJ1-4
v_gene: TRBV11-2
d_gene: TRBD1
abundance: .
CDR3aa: CASSFTGVTNEKLFF
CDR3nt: TGTGCCAGCAGCTTTACAGGGGTAACTAATGAAAAACTGTTTTTT

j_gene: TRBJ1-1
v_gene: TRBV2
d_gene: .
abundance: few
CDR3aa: CASSPTAVEAFF
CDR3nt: TGTGCCAGCAGTCCCACTGCGGTTGAAGCTTTCTTT

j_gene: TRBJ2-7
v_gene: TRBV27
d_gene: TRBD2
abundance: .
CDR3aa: CASSLLGDYTGEQYF
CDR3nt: TGTGCCAGCAGTTTACTGGGGGACTATACCGGCGAGCAGTACTTC

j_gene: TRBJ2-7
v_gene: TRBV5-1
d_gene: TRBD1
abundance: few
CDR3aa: CASSLVPGGRYEQYF
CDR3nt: TGCGCCAGCAGCTTGGTTCCAGGGGGCAGGTACGAGCAGTACTTC

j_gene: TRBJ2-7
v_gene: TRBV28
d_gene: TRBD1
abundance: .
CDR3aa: CASCTGALYEQYF
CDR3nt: TGTGCCAGCTGTACAGGGGCCCTCTACGAGCAGTACTTC

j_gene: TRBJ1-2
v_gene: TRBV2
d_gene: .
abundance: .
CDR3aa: CASNRDTF
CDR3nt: TGTGCCAGCAACAGAGACACCTTC

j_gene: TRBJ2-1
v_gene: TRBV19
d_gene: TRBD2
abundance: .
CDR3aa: CASSMIRTSGNEQFF
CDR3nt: TGTGCCAGTAGTATGATCCGGACTAGCGGCAATGAGCAGTTCTTC

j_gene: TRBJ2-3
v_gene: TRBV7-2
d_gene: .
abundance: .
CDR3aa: CASSLEASLSTDTQYF
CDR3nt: TGTGCCAGCAGCTTAGAAGCGAGCCTAAGCACAGATACGCAGTATTTT

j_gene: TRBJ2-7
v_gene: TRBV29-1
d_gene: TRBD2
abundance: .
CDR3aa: CSAEGTSGSSYEQYF
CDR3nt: TGCAGCGCCGAAGGGACTAGCGGGAGCTCCTACGAGCAGTACTTC

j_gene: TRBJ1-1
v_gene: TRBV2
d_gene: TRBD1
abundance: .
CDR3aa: CASTIQGLNTEAFF
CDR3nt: TGTGCCAGCACCATACAGGGGCTTAACACTGAAGCTTTCTTT

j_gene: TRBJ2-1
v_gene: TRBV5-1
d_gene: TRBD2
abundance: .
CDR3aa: CASSPGTSGSDSYNEQFF
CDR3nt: TGCGCCAGCAGCCCTGGGACTAGCGGGAGCGACTCCTACAATGAGCAGTTCTTC

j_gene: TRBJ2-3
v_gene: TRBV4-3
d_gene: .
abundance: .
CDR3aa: CASSQDYGQRATDTQYF
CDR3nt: TGCGCCAGCAGCCAAGATTACGGCCAGCGGGCCACAGATACGCAGTATTTT

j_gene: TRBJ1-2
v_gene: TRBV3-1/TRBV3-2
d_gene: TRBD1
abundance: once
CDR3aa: CASSRDRRYGYTF
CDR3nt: TGTGCCAGCAGCCGGGACAGGCGGTATGGCTACACCTTC

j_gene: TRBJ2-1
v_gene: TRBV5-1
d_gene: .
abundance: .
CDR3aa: CASNAEAEQFF
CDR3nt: TGCGCCAGCAATGCCGAGGCGGAGCAGTTCTTC

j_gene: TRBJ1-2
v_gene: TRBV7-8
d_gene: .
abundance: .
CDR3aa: CASSLERGVGGYTF
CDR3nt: TGTGCCAGCAGCCTAGAACGGGGGGTTGGCGGCTACACCTTC

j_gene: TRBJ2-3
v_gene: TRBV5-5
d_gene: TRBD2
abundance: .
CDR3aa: CASSLVLAGAGADTQYF
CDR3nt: TGTGCCAGCAGCTTGGTGCTAGCGGGAGCGGGGGCAGATACGCAGTATTTT

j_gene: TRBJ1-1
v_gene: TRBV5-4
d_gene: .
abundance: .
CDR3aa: CASSLDRNTEAFF
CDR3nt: TGTGCCAGCAGCTTGGACAGGAACACTGAAGCTTTCTTT

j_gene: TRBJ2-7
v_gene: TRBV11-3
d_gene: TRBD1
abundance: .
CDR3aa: CASSVLTGTGPQRQYF
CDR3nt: TGTGCCAGCAGCGTACTAACCGGGACAGGCCCCCAACGGCAGTACTTC

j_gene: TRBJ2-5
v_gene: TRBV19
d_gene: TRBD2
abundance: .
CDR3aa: CASSIVAGVQETQYF
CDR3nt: TGTGCCAGTAGTATTGTAGCGGGGGTCCAAGAGACCCAGTACTTC

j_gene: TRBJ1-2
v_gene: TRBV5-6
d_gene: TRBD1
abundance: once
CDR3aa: CASSPGDREARNYGYTF
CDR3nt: TGTGCCAGCAGCCCCGGGGACAGGGAGGCCCGTAACTATGGCTACACCTTC

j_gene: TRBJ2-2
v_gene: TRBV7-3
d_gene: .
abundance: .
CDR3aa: CASSPGAPGELFF
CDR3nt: TGTGCCAGCAGCCCAGGGGCGCCCGGGGAGCTGTTTTTT

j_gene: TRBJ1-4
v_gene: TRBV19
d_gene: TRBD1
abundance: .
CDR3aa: CASSARGRGVEKLFF
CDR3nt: TGTGCCAGTAGCGCAAGGGGGCGTGGAGTAGAAAAACTGTTTTTT

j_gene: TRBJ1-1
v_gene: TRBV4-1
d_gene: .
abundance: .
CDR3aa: CASSLLTYSDTEAFF
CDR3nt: TGCGCCAGCAGCCTCTTGACATACTCGGACACTGAAGCTTTCTTT

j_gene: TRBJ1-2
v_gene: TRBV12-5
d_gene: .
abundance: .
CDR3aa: CASGLTLIPPGHENHGYTF
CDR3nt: TGTGCTAGTGGTTTGACCTTAATCCCACCGGGACATGAGAATCATGGCTACACCTTC

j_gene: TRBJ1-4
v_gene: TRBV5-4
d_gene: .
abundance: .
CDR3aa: CASSAASGNEKLFF
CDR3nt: TGTGCCAGCAGCGCAGCCAGCGGGAATGAAAAACTGTTTTTT

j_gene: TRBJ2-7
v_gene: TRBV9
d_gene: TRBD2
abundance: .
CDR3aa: CASSEGLAESSYEQYF
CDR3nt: TGTGCCAGCAGCGAGGGACTAGCGGAGAGCTCCTACGAGCAGTACTTC

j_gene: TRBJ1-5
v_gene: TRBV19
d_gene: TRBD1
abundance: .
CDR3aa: CASSIGDRGSNQPQHF
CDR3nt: TGTGCCAGTAGTATAGGCGACAGGGGTAGCAATCAGCCCCAGCATTTT

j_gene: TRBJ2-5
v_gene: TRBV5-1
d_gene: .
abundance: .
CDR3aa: CASSLVSFQETQYF
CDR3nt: TGCGCCAGCAGCTTGGTGTCTTTTCAAGAGACCCAGTACTTC

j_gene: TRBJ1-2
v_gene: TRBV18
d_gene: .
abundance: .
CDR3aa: CASSPQEGYGYTF
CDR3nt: TGTGCCAGCTCCCCTCAGGAAGGCTATGGCTACACCTTC

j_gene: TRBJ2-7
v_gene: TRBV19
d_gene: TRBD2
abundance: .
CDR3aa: CATRTSGSYEQYF
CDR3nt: TGTGCCACCCGGACTAGCGGCTCCTACGAGCAGTACTTC

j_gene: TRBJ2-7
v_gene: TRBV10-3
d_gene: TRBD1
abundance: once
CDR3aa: CAIGTGGFDEQYF
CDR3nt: TGTGCCATCGGGACAGGGGGCTTCGACGAGCAGTACTTC

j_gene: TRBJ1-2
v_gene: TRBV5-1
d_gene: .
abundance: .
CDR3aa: CASSLAGQGLGYTF
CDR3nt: TGCGCCAGCAGCTTGGCCGGGCAGGGCTTGGGCTACACCTTC

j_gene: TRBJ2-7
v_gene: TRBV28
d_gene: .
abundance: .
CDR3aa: CASSLVNSYEQYF
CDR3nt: TGTGCCAGCAGTTTAGTTAACTCCTACGAGCAGTACTTC

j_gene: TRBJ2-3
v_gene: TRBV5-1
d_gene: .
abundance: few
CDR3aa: CASSRDSSTDTQYF
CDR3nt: TGCGCCAGCAGCCGGGACTCGAGCACAGATACGCAGTATTTT

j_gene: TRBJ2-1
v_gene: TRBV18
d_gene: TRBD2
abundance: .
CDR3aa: CASSRSGDEQFF
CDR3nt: TGTGCCAGCTCACGAAGCGGGGACGAGCAGTTCTTC

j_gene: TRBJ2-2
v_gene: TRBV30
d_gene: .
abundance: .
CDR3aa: CAWCYRSRTGELFF
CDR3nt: TGTGCCTGGTGCTATCGGTCGCGCACCGGGGAGCTGTTTTTT